These 22 T cell receptor beta chains share one sample of origin, sequenced in a study of molecular identifiers for immune sequencing clone quantification (dated by TCRdb to between 2018 and 2020). Libraries came from PCR. Instrument on record: NextSeq 500. Starting from the raw public reads, TCRdb applied fastp trimming at Q25, assembled clones with MiXCR and retained in-frame beta chains. Under each unique CDR3 protein, matching rows form one entry showing the most common genes and DNA. The sample table lists about 86,000 distinct CDR3 sequences, around a quarter of them with a count of one. About 0.8% of the sample is held by the ten biggest clonotypes. Material: naive CD8+ T cells from blood, with Jurkat cell RNA spiked in. The meaning of the sample's cell subset or site label: FACS-sorted CD8+CD4-CCR7+CD45RA+ naive T cells. Every receptor here comes from a human donor in good health. Some libraries in this study had Jurkat cell RNA spiked in.

This clonotype was seen a handful of times. The V gene is TRBV6-2 or TRBV6-3, the J gene TRBJ2-1; 9 bases fit TRBD2. Trimming cost V 6 bases and J 7 bases; bases outside gene matches: 10. Germline values: CDR1 MNHEY, CDR2 SVGEGT. The CDR3 spans 15 residues. CDR3 DNA: TGTGCCAGCAGGCCAATGAAGCGGGAGGCTAATGAGCAGTTCTTC. Protein sequence: CASRPMKREANEQFF.

The sample holds a few counts of this clonotype. The rearrangement uses TRBV27 and TRBJ2-5; 7 bases are shared with TRBD1. Germline V gene data show CDR1 as MNHEY and CDR2 as SMNVEV (reference sequence). Losses at the gene ends were 6 bases for V and 5 bases for J; bases not matched to a gene: 9. CDR3 size: 14 residues. The CDR3 loop is CASRLGVRGETQYF. As DNA, the CDR3 is TGTGCCAGCAGATTGGGGGTCAGGGGGGAGACCCAGTACTTC.

The V and J genes are TRBV19 and TRBJ1-5; perhaps TRBD1 as D (5 bases). The V gene's germline CDR1 is LNHDA and CDR2 SQIVND (reference sequence). This CDR3 is built from 16 residues. V lost 3 bases and J 2 bases, leaving 14 bases between the germline ends. The CDR3 here is CASSIQWGDGNQPQHF. CDR3 nucleotide sequence: TGTGCCAGTAGTATCCAATGGGGGGACGGCAATCAGCCCCAGCATTTT.

This clonotype came up a few times. This chain uses TRBV7-2 with TRBJ2-5; the match to TRBD2 covers 10 bases. CDR1 is SGHTA, CDR2 FQGNSA, per germline. Unmatched junction bases numbered 14, after V lost 3 bases and J lost 4 bases. The CDR3 loop spans 18 amino acids. The CDR3 sequence: CASSFLAGVIRGGETQYF. Written as DNA, the CDR3 is TGTGCCAGCAGCTTTCTAGCGGGGGTAATAAGGGGAGGAGAGACCCAGTACTTC.

The V and J genes are TRBV15 and TRBJ2-7; 10 bases agree with TRBD1. J lost 4 bases, V lost 0 bases, and 6 bases had no gene match. Per the germline V gene, CDR1 is LNHNV and CDR2 is YYDKDF (reference sequence). The CDR3 is 16 amino acids. In DNA form, the CDR3 reads TGTGCCACCAGCAGAGATTCCGGACAGGGGGTGTACGAGCAGTACTTC. Protein: CATSRDSGQGVYEQYF.

This clonotype was seen repeatedly, ten times or more. The chain is built from TRBV6-6 and TRBJ2-1; D ambiguous. The CDR3 totals 16 residues. Germline V gene data show CDR1 as MNHNY and CDR2 as SVGAGI (reference sequence). Trimming shortened V by 0 bases and J by 8 bases, and 17 bases separated the two germline ends. CDR3 loop: CASSYSDGPPRDEQFF. DNA of the CDR3: TGTGCCAGCAGTTACTCCGATGGACCCCCCCGGGATGAGCAGTTCTTC.

As concerns this clonotype: This may arise from a read error, as a much more abundant clone is one base away. The V call is TRBV19, the J call TRBJ2-1; TRBD2 might be the D (7 bases). Germline CDR1 reads LNHDA; CDR2 reads SQIVND (reference sequence). This CDR3 region has 16 residues. The CDR3 loop is CACSISGGRSDNEQFF. In DNA form, the CDR3 reads TGTGCCTGTAGTATTTCGGGGGGCAGGAGTGACAATGAGCAGTTCTTC.

This rearrangement joins TRBV2 to TRBJ2-1, with a weak D call TRBD2 (7 bases). V lost 8 bases, J lost 0 bases, and 14 bases lay in between. Germline V lookup: CDR1 SNHLY, CDR2 FYNNEI. The CDR3 consists of 15 residues. The chain's CDR3 is CASPGGGSSYNEQFF. The CDR3 bases are TGTGCCAGCCCGGGGGGCGGGAGCTCCTACAATGAGCAGTTCTTC.

Of note for this clonotype: The germline gene is not matched at one end of the junction; a read error may be the cause. V and J are TRBV28 and TRBJ2-3; 9 bases agree with TRBD1. CDR1 MDHEN and CDR2 SYDVKM come from the germline V gene. The CDR3 loop spans 16 amino acids. The CDR3 DNA sequence: TGTGCCAGCAGTTCCACTAGGGACAGGGTTGGCGATACGCGGTATTTT. The encoded protein is CASSSTRDRVGDTRYF.

The table lists this clonotype with a count of one. This sequence may be a read error, since a much larger clone differs from it by one base. CDR3 in DNA: TGTGCCAGCAGCGGTCAGGGAGGAAAACTGTTTTTT. Translating it yields CASSGQGGKLFF. The chain couples TRBV7-9 to TRBJ1-4; a weak D match, TRBD1 (5 bases). Germline V lookup: CDR1 SEHNR, CDR2 FQNEAQ (reference sequence). The CDR3 loop spans 12 amino acids. V lost 5 bases and J 10 bases, leaving 11 bases between the germline ends.

As concerns this clonotype: This clone may be a read error of a much larger clone one base away. The chain links TRBV4-3 to TRBJ1-1; no firm D call. The CDR3 has 15 amino acids. V dropped 4 bases and J dropped 0 bases, with 12 bases sitting between them. In germline, CDR1 is LGHNA, CDR2 YSLEER. The CDR3 nucleotides are TGCGCCAGCAGCCGAGATCCAGATTTGAACACTGAAGCTTTCTTT. Translation gives CASSRDPDLNTEAFF.

This clonotype appeared a few times. The CDR3 sequence: CSARDNLAGSSYNEQFF. The CDR3 nucleotides read TGCAGTGCTAGAGATAACCTAGCGGGAAGCTCCTACAATGAGCAGTTCTTC. V gene TRBV20-1 combines with J gene TRBJ2-1, with TRBD2 identical over 9 bases. With 0 bases clipped from V and 0 bases from J, the junction kept 6 bases outside the gene matches. CDR1 and CDR2 from the germline V gene are DFQATT and SNEGSKA (reference sequence). The CDR3 spans 17 residues.

This clonotype was counted many times. V usage is TRBV4-3 and J usage is TRBJ2-7; D might be TRBD1 (6 bases). There are 15 residues in the CDR3. CDR1 is LGHNA and CDR2 is YSLEER in the germline V gene. Trimming left V 5 bases short and J 2 bases short, with 16 bases between. CDR3 sequence reads: CASSSAPGDTYEQYF. CDR3 nucleotide sequence: TGCGCCAGCAGCTCAGCTCCCGGGGACACCTACGAGCAGTACTTC.

CDR3 region: CASSSWAVNNEQFF. In DNA form, the CDR3 reads TGTGCCAGCAGCTCGTGGGCCGTAAACAATGAGCAGTTCTTC. The gene calls are TRBV13 and TRBJ2-1; D is undetermined. V was cut by 4 bases and J by 5 bases, with 12 bases left in between. CDR1 and CDR2 (germline): PRHDT, FYEKMQ (reference sequence). This CDR3 comprises 14 residues.

This clonotype was observed many times. This rearrangement joins TRBV19 to TRBJ1-5; D is uncertain. CDR3 length: 13 amino acids. The ends were cut back, 5 bases at V and 5 bases at J, with 10 bases in the middle. CDR1 is LNHDA, CDR2 SQIVND, per germline (reference sequence). CDR3 DNA sequence: TGTGCCAGTAGTCCCTGGATGGATCAGCCCCAGCATTTT. It yields the protein CASSPWMDQPQHF.

Many counts were recorded for this clonotype. This sequence joins TRBV5-6 and TRBJ2-7; D perhaps matches TRBD2 (6 bases). The CDR3 contains 14 residues. Germline V gene data show CDR1 as SGHDT and CDR2 as YYEEEE. V was cut by 4 bases and J by 0 bases, with 11 bases left in between. The CDR3 protein is CASSHPTSSYEQYF. Here the CDR3 DNA reads TGTGCCAGCAGCCACCCGACTAGCTCCTACGAGCAGTACTTC.

This clonotype has a count of ten or more. V gene TRBV29-1 combines with J gene TRBJ1-1; no clear D. The germline V gene has CDR1 SQVTM and CDR2 ANQGSEA. Trimming pared 1 base from V and 2 bases from J, leaving 2 bases between. The length of the CDR3 is 11 residues. CDR3: CSVEGNTEAFF. CDR3 nucleotides: TGCAGCGTTGAAGGAAACACTGAAGCTTTCTTT.

Concerning this clonotype: A much larger clonotype is one base distant, so this may be a read error. V is TRBV20-1 and J is TRBJ2-2, with D possibly TRBD2 on 6 matching bases. Germline V CDR1 and CDR2: DFQATT, SNEGSKA (reference sequence). The CDR3 spans 15 residues. The CDR3 DNA is TGCAGTGCTAGCAATCCGGGAGCGAACACCGGGGAGCTGATTTTT. Translating it yields CSASNPGANTGELIF.

This clonotype has at least ten counts. The chain couples TRBV4-3 to TRBJ1-5, with D hard to call. This CDR3 has 16 residues. V dropped 0 bases and J dropped 3 bases, with 12 bases sitting between them. The germline V gene has CDR1 LGHNA and CDR2 YSLEER. The CDR3 loop is CASSQDPLVDNQPQHF. The DNA of the CDR3 is TGCGCCAGCAGCCAAGATCCCCTGGTTGACAATCAGCCCCAGCATTTT.

The table lists this clonotype with a few counts. The junction shows a germline mismatch at one end, possibly a read error. This rearrangement joins TRBV7-9 to TRBJ2-7; the D gene is possibly TRBD1 (5 bases). In germline, CDR1 is SEHNR, CDR2 FQNEAQ (reference sequence). The CDR3 extends over 16 amino acids. CDR3 sequence reads: CASSPPSAGNSYGQYF. The CDR3 region has the DNA TGTGCCAGCAGCCCCCCCTCGGCAGGGAACTCCTACGGGCAGTACTTC. Using reference TRBV7-9 and TRBJ2-7 for the parts outside the CDR3, the full variable domain is DTGVSQNPRHKITKRGQNVTFRCDPISEHNRLYWYRQTLGQGPEFLTYFQNEAQLEKSRLLSDRFSAERPKGSFSTLEIQRTEQGDSAMYLCASSPPSAGNSYGQYFGPGTRLTVT.

This clonotype showed up just a few times. The rearrangement uses TRBV4-1 and TRBJ1-1, with TRBD1 matching 7 bases. CDR1 and CDR2 (germline): MGHRA, YSYEKL. This CDR3 region has 15 residues. Unmatched junction bases numbered 7, after V lost 2 bases and J lost 4 bases. CDR3 in DNA: TGCGCCAGCAGCCAACAACAGGGGTTGGGCACTGAAGCTTTCTTT. This codes for CASSQQQGLGTEAFF.

Of note for this clonotype: One junction end disagrees with the germline gene, perhaps due to a read error. J is TRBJ2-3 and V is TRBV5-1, with 9 bases matching TRBD1. The CDR3 runs to 15 residues. Germline CDR1 SGHRS, CDR2 YFSETQ. CDR3 nucleotide sequence: TGCGCCAGCTGGCCCCGGACAGGGGCCACAGATACGCCGTCCTTT. Amino acids: CASWPRTGATDTPSF.